This TCR beta chain stems from a study of CD8 T cells in ankylosing spondylitis. Details on this clonotype: Its antigen is currently unknown.

Study-level findings and limits: Disease-linked clones, CD8+, were relatively rare in peripheral blood. Matched ankylosing spondylitis synovial fluid reportedly contained a significantly enriched population of disease-linked clones. Blood of patients with ankylosing spondylitis appeared to be characterized by a TCR beta motif of seven or eight highly homologous variants.

For TCR beta, libraries came from quantitative 5'-RACE with molecular barcodes. Each CDR3 protein is one row after TCRdb ran MiXCR on the 5' RACE reads. The sample has 700,000 to 850,000 distinct CDR3 sequences, about 12% seen once. The sequence was obtained from a male donor with ankylosing spondylitis. Sequencing input: blood, either unsorted or a sorted T cell fraction (not recorded which).

The CDR3 sequence is CASSQGVHLGNTIYF. For the CDR3, the DNA is TGCGCCAGCAGCCAAGGGGTACACCTTGGAAACACCATATATTTT. The J gene is TRBJ1-3, the V gene TRBV4-1; D gene ambiguous. This CDR3 has 15 residues. Germline assignment: CDR1 MGHRA and CDR2 YSYEKL. V dropped 1 base and J dropped 3 bases, with 10 bases sitting between them.